A selection of T cell receptor beta chains follows, all from one sample in a study of T cell responses to AZD1222 COVID-19 vaccine. TCRdb keeps only in-frame clones here, not all; method: immunoSEQ multiplex PCR. The table includes around 140,000 clones, about 92% detected once. The sequenced sample was peripheral blood, obtained on day 0 of AZD1222 vaccination. Receptors originate from an adult in good health. The CDR3 runs from the conserved cysteine through the conserved F or W. The D gene is left open where the match is weak. Rows may omit the clone size; those that give it use once, few, many or a size class.

v_gene,abundance,d_gene,j_gene,CDR3aa,CDR3nt
TRBV27,NA,TRBD1,TRBJ2-7,CASSTIGTGGYEQYF,TGTGCCAGCAGTACTATTGGGACAGGGGGCTACGAGCAGTACTTC
TRBV4-1,NA,TRBD1,TRBJ1-3,CASSQGGQGTSGNTIYF,TGCGCCAGCAGCCAGGGCGGACAGGGAACCTCTGGAAACACCATATATTTT
TRBV6-5,NA,NA,TRBJ2-7,CASSYTGRGSYEQYF,TGTGCCAGCAGTTACACCGGCCGGGGGAGCTACGAGCAGTACTTC
TRBV27,NA,NA,TRBJ2-1,CASSPPWGSSYNEQFF,TGTGCCAGCAGTCCTCCCTGGGGGAGCTCCTACAATGAGCAGTTCTTC
TRBV2,NA,TRBD1,TRBJ2-1,CASVRGTGSYNEQFF,TGTGCCAGCGTTAGGGGGACAGGGTCCTACAATGAGCAGTTCTTC
TRBV2,NA,NA,TRBJ2-2,CASRRGQQNTGELFF,TGTGCCAGCAGGAGGGGACAACAGAACACCGGGGAGCTGTTTTTT
TRBV18,NA,TRBD1,TRBJ1-2,CASTQGNYGYTF,TGTGCCAGCACACAGGGGAACTATGGCTACACCTTC
TRBV7-2,NA,NA,TRBJ2-7,CASSPGLRSYEQYF,TGTGCCAGCAGCCCGGGCTTACGCTCCTACGAGCAGTACTTC
TRBV10-1,NA,NA,TRBJ1-6,CASSGHGSCPPLHF,TGCGCCAGCAGTGGACATGGATCCTGTCCACCCCTCCACTTT
TRBV27,NA,TRBD1,TRBJ1-2,CASSFAGTDFNYGYTF,TGTGCCAGCAGTTTTGCTGGGACAGACTTTAACTATGGCTACACCTTC
TRBV3-1/TRBV3-2,NA,NA,TRBJ1-2,CASSHGLTDMGYTF,TGTGCCAGCAGCCACGGACTAACAGATATGGGCTACACCTTC
TRBV25-1,NA,NA,TRBJ1-1,CASSDLMDHTEAFF,TGTGCCAGCAGTGACCTCATGGACCACACTGAAGCTTTCTTT
TRBV21-1,NA,NA,TRBJ1-3,CASSKGAVRGTGNTIYF,TGTGCCAGCAGCAAAGGGGCTGTCAGGGGGACTGGAAACACCATATATTTT
TRBV11-2,NA,NA,TRBJ2-1,CASSSVGLLYNEQFF,TGTGCCAGCAGCTCGGTGGGTTTACTGTACAATGAGCAGTTCTTC
TRBV29-1,NA,TRBD1,TRBJ1-2,CSVDRGPYYGYTF,TGCAGCGTTGACAGGGGGCCGTATTATGGCTACACCTTC
TRBV3-1/TRBV3-2,NA,TRBD1,TRBJ2-5,CASSHNRGETQYF,TGTGCCAGCAGTCACAACAGGGGTGAGACCCAGTACTTC
TRBV6-2/TRBV6-3,NA,NA,TRBJ1-1,CASSHTGVRPENTEAFF,TGTGCCAGCAGTCACACCGGGGTTAGGCCTGAGAACACTGAAGCTTTCTTT
TRBV4-2,NA,TRBD2,TRBJ2-5,CASSQDSGGAGTQYF,TGTGCCAGCAGCCAAGATTCCGGGGGGGCGGGGACCCAGTACTTC
TRBV4-1,NA,NA,TRBJ1-4,CASSLEGVANEKLFF,TGCGCCAGCAGCCTCGAGGGGGTAGCTAATGAAAAACTGTTTTTT
TRBV28,NA,NA,TRBJ1-5,CATGGAPNQPQHF,TGTGCCACCGGGGGGGCCCCCAATCAGCCCCAGCATTTT
TRBV3-1/TRBV3-2,NA,NA,TRBJ1-1,CASSQGRDGNTEAFF,TGTGCCAGCAGCCAAGGCAGGGATGGAAACACTGAAGCTTTCTTT
TRBV9,NA,TRBD2,TRBJ2-7,CASSVGVGGLADYEQYF,TGTGCCAGCAGCGTAGGAGTGGGGGGACTAGCGGATTACGAGCAGTACTTC
TRBV6-5,NA,NA,TRBJ2-5,CASSWAVTGIGETQYF,TGTGCCAGCAGTTGGGCTGTCACAGGGATAGGCGAGACCCAGTACTTC
TRBV2,NA,NA,TRBJ1-5,CASSERGSNQPQHF,TGTGCCAGCAGTGAGAGGGGATCCAATCAGCCCCAGCATTTT
TRBV9,NA,TRBD1,TRBJ1-6,CASSVAIGGQGKNSPLHF,TGTGCCAGCAGCGTAGCCATCGGAGGACAGGGGAAAAATTCACCCCTCCACTTT
TRBV28,once,TRBD1,TRBJ1-5,CASSIPTGLNQPQHF,TGTGCCAGCAGTATACCGACAGGGCTCAATCAGCCCCAGCATTTT
TRBV11-2,NA,TRBD1,TRBJ1-2,CASSPSRTGMSGYTF,TGTGCCAGCAGCCCCTCCCGGACAGGGATGAGTGGCTACACCTTC
TRBV7-9,NA,NA,TRBJ1-2,CASHRDSNYGYTF,TGTGCCAGCCATCGCGACTCTAACTATGGCTACACCTTC
TRBV11-2,NA,NA,TRBJ1-2,CASSLEGPRDLSGYTF,TGTGCCAGCAGCTTAGAGGGGCCGCGGGATTTGAGTGGCTACACCTTC
TRBV4-1,NA,TRBD1,TRBJ1-3,CASSHPNYRGSGNTIYF,TGCGCCAGCAGCCACCCCAACTACAGGGGGAGTGGAAACACCATATATTTT
TRBV10-3,NA,NA,TRBJ1-2,CAISESTEFGYTF,TGTGCCATCAGTGAGTCGACAGAGTTCGGCTACACCTTC
TRBV18,NA,NA,TRBJ1-1,CASSPPGGNTEAFF,TGTGCCAGCTCACCACCTGGAGGGAACACTGAAGCTTTCTTT
TRBV20-1,NA,TRBD1,TRBJ1-1,CSARGDREAFF,TGCAGTGCTAGAGGGGACAGGGAAGCTTTCTTT
TRBV5-1,NA,NA,TRBJ1-2,CASSLVGNYGYTF,TGCGCCAGCAGCTTGGTGGGGAACTATGGCTACACCTTC
TRBV29-1,NA,TRBD1,TRBJ1-2,CSVPRQGGGYTF,TGCAGCGTACCTCGACAGGGCGGTGGCTACACCTTC
TRBV2,once,NA,TRBJ2-1,CASRANDYNEQFF,TGTGCCAGCAGGGCTAACGACTACAATGAGCAGTTCTTC
TRBV27,NA,NA,TRBJ1-2,CASSLSGGGGYTF,TGTGCCAGCAGTTTATCAGGGGGGGGTGGCTACACCTTC
TRBV4-2,NA,TRBD2,TRBJ2-1,CASSQDSAGAYNEQFF,TGTGCCAGCAGCCAAGATTCAGCGGGGGCCTACAATGAGCAGTTCTTC
TRBV6-5,NA,NA,TRBJ2-2,CASRGAGRTGELFF,TGTGCCAGCAGGGGGGCAGGTCGGACCGGGGAGCTGTTTTTT
TRBV27,NA,NA,TRBJ2-5,CASSSNFGETQYF,TGTGCCAGCAGTTCAAACTTTGGAGAGACCCAGTACTTC
TRBV4-1,NA,NA,TRBJ1-1,CASSHPEGGTEAFF,TGCGCCAGCAGCCATCCCGAAGGGGGTACTGAAGCTTTCTTT
TRBV7-2,NA,NA,TRBJ2-7,CASSLYSLRYEQYF,TGTGCCAGCAGCTTATACAGTCTGCGCTACGAGCAGTACTTC
TRBV13,NA,TRBD1,TRBJ2-2,CASSEQRTPGGLDTGELFF,TGTGCCAGCAGCGAACAGCGCACACCAGGGGGCCTGGACACCGGGGAGCTGTTTTTT
TRBV20-1,NA,NA,TRBJ1-1,CSARSGVAFF,TGCAGTGCTAGATCAGGGGTAGCTTTCTTT
TRBV27,NA,TRBD1,TRBJ1-2,CASSSTGTGGFYGYTF,TGTGCCAGCAGTTCCACCGGGACAGGGGGCTTCTATGGCTACACCTTC
TRBV5-1,NA,TRBD1,TRBJ2-2,CASSRDSGTGELFF,TGCGCCAGCAGCCGGGACAGCGGCACCGGGGAGCTGTTTTTT
TRBV4-2,NA,NA,TRBJ1-4,CASTGTHTTNEKLFF,TGTGCCAGCACCGGGACACACACAACTAATGAAAAACTGTTTTTT
TRBV28,NA,NA,TRBJ1-2,CASSLSTPSRLGYGYTF,TGTGCCAGCAGTTTATCTACACCCTCGAGGCTCGGCTATGGCTACACCTTC
TRBV30,NA,NA,TRBJ1-5,CAWSGTVREPQHF,TGTGCCTGGAGTGGGACTGTCCGGGAGCCCCAGCATTTT
TRBV20-1,once,NA,TRBJ1-1,CSATTRGAFF,TGCAGTGCTACGACTCGGGGAGCTTTCTTT
TRBV2,NA,TRBD1,TRBJ1-1,CASSGDSTEAFF,TGTGCCAGCAGTGGGGACAGCACTGAAGCTTTCTTT
TRBV4-1,NA,NA,TRBJ1-1,CASSQVKVSPEAFF,TGCGCCAGCAGCCAAGTTAAGGTTTCGCCTGAAGCTTTCTTT
TRBV6-2/TRBV6-3,NA,NA,TRBJ1-6,CASSTDYGNSPLHF,TGTGCCAGCAGTACAGACTATGGTAATTCACCCCTCCACTTT
TRBV11-2,NA,NA,TRBJ1-1,CASSLIRQGRETEAFF,TGTGCCAGCAGCTTAATACGCCAGGGGCGCGAAACTGAAGCTTTCTTT
TRBV5-6,NA,NA,TRBJ1-2,CASSSAPSGGYTF,TGTGCCAGCAGCTCCGCTCCCAGTGGGGGCTACACCTTC